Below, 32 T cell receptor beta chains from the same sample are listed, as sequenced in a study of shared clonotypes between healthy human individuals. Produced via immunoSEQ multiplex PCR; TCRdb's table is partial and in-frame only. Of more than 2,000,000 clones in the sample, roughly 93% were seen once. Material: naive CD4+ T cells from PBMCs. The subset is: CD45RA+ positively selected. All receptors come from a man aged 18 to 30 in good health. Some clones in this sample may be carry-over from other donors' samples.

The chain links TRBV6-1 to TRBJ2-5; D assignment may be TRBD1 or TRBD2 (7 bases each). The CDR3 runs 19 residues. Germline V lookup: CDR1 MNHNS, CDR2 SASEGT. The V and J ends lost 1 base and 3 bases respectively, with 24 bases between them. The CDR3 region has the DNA TGTGCCAGCAGTGAAGACAGGGGAGTGAGGGAGGGAAAAAAAGAGACCCAGTACTTC. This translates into CASSEDRGVREGKKETQYF.

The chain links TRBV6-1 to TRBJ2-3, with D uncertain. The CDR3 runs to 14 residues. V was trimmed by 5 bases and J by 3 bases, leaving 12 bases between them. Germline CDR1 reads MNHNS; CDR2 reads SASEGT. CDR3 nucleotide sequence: TGTGCCAGCAGTATACCCTTGGGTACAGATACGCAGTATTTT. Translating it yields CASSIPLGTDTQYF.

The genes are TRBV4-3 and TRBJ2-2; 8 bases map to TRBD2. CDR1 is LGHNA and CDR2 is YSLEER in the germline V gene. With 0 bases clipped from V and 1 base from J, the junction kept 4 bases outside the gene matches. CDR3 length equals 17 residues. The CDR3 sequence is CASSQEGLAGNTGELFF. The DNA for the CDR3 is TGCGCCAGCAGCCAAGAAGGGCTAGCGGGGAACACCGGGGAGCTGTTTTTT.

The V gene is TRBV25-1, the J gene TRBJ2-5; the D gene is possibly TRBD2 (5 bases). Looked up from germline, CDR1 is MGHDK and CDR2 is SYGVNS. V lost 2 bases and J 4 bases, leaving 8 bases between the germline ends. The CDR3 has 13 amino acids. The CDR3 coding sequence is TGTGCCAGCAGTGAAGTAGAGGGAGAGACCCAGTACTTC. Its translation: CASSEVEGETQYF.

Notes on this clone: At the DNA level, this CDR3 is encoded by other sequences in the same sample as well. CDR3 sequence: CASSITGSGETQYF. The CDR3 nucleotides read TGTGCCAGTAGTATCACAGGGTCCGGAGAGACCCAGTACTTC. V usage is TRBV19 and J usage is TRBJ2-5; D possibly corresponds to TRBD1 (6 bases). Deletions cut 3 bases from V and 4 bases from J, with 12 bases between. Germline V gene lookup returns CDR1 LNHDA and CDR2 SQIVND (reference sequence). This CDR3 is built from 14 residues.

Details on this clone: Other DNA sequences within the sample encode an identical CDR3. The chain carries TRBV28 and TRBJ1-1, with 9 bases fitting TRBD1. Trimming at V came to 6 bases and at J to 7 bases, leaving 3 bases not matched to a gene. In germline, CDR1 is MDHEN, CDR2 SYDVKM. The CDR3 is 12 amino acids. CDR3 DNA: TGTGCCAGCAGCTTGACAGGGGGTGAAGCTTTCTTT. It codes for CASSLTGGEAFF.

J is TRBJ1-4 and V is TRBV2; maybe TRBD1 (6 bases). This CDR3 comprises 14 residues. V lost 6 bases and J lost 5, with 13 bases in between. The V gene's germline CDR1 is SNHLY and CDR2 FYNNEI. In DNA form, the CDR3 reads TGTGCCAGCAGGTACAGGGCGGGGAATGAAAAACTGTTTTTT. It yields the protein CASRYRAGNEKLFF.

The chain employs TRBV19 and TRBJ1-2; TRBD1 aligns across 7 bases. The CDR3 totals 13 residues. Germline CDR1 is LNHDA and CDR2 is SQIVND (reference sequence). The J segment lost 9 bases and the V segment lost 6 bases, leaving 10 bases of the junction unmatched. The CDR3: CASRPKGAPSYTF. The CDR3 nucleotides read TGTGCCAGTAGGCCAAAGGGGGCGCCCAGCTACACCTTC.

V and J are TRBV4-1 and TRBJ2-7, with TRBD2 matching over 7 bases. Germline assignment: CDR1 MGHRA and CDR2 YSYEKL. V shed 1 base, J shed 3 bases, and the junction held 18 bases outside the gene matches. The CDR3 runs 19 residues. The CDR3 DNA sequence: TGCGCCAGCAGCCAAGTTAAGGGAGACTCGGTAGCGGGTGACTACGAGCAGTACTTC. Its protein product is CASSQVKGDSVAGDYEQYF.

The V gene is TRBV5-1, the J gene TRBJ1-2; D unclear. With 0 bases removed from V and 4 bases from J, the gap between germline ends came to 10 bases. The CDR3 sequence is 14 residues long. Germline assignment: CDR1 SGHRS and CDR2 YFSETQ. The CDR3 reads CASSLVVGSYGYTF. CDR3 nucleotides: TGCGCCAGCAGCTTGGTCGTGGGCAGCTATGGCTACACCTTC.

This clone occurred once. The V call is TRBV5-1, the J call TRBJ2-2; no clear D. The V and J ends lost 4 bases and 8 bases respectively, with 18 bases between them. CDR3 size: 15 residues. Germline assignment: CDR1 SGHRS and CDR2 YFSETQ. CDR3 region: CASSRYAEQAGELFF. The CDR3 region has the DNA TGCGCCAGCAGCCGTTATGCGGAGCAGGCGGGGGAGCTGTTTTTT.

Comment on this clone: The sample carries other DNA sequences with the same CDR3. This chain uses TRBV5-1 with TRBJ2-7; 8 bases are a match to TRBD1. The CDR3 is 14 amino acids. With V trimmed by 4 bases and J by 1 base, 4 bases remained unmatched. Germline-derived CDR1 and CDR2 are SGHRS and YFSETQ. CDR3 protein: CASSPRTGSYEQYF. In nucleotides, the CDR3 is TGCGCCAGCAGCCCACGGACAGGGTCCTACGAGCAGTACTTC.

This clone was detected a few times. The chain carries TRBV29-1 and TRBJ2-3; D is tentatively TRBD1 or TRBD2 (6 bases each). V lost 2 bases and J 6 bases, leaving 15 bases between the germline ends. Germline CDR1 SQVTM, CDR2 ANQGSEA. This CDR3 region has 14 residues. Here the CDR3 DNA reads TGCAGCGTTGAAAGGGGGGCGTATCGGGATACGCAGTATTTT. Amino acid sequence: CSVERGAYRDTQYF.

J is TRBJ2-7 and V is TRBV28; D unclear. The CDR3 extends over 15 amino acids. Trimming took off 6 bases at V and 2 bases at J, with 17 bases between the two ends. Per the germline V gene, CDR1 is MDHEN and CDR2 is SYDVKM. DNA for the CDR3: TGTGCCAGCAGGGGCGCGTTCAACCACCCCTACGAGCAGTACTTC. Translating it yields CASRGAFNHPYEQYF.

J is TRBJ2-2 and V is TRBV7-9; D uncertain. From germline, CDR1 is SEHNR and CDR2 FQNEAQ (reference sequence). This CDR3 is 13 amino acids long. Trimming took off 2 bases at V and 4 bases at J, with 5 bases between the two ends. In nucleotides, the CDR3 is TGTGCCAGCAGCTTATTCCGCACCGGGGAGCTGTTTTTT. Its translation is CASSLFRTGELFF.

CDR3: CASSSNPGAGGTGELFF. The CDR3 DNA follows: TGTGCCAGCAGCTCCAACCCTGGGGCTGGCGGGACCGGGGAGCTGTTTTTT. The rearrangement joins TRBV7-3 to TRBJ2-2; D could derive from TRBD1 or TRBD2 (5 bases each). The V end was cut by 4 bases, the J end by 5 bases, with 20 bases between. CDR1 is SGHTA, CDR2 FQGTGA, per germline. The CDR3 totals 17 residues. Supplemented by reference TRBV7-3 and TRBJ2-2, the full variable domain reads GAGVSQTPSNKVTEKGKYVELRCDPISGHTALYWYRQSLGQGPEFLIYFQGTGAADDSGLPNDRFFAVRPEGSVSTLKIQRTERGDSAVYLCASSSNPGAGGTGELFFGEGSRLTVL.

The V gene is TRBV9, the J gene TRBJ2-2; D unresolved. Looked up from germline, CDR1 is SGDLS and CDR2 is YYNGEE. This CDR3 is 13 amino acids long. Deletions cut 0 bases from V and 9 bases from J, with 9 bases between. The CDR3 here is CASSVEMERELFF. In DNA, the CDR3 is TGTGCCAGCAGCGTAGAGATGGAGAGGGAGCTGTTTTTT.

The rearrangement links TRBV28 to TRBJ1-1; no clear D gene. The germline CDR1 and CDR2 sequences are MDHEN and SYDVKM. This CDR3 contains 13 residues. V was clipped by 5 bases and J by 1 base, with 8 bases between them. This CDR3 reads CASSPRKNTEAFF. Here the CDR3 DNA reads TGTGCCAGCAGTCCACGGAAGAACACTGAAGCTTTCTTT. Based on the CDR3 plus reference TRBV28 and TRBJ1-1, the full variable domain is DVKVTQSSRYLVKRTGEKVFLECVQDMDHENMFWYRQDPGLGLRLIYFSYDVKMKEKGDIPEGYSVSREKKERFSLILESASTNQTSMYLCASSPRKNTEAFFGQGTRLTVV.

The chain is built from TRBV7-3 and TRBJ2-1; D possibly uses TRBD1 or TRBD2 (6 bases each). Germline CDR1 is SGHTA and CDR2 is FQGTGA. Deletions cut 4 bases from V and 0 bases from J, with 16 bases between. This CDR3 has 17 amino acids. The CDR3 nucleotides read TGTGCCAGCAGCTCTTTTAGCGGACAGAGCTCCTACAATGAGCAGTTCTTC. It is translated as CASSSFSGQSSYNEQFF. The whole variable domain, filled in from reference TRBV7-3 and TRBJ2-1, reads GAGVSQTPSNKVTEKGKYVELRCDPISGHTALYWYRQSLGQGPEFLIYFQGTGAADDSGLPNDRFFAVRPEGSVSTLKIQRTERGDSAVYLCASSSFSGQSSYNEQFFGPGTRLTVL.

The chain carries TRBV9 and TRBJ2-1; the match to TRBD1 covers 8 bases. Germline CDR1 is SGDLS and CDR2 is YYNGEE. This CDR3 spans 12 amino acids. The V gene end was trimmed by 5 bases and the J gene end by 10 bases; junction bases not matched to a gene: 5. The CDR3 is CASSGQGLEQFF. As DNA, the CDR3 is TGTGCCAGCAGTGGACAGGGCTTGGAGCAGTTCTTC. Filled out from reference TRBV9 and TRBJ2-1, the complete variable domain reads DSGVTQTPKHLITATGQRVTLRCSPRSGDLSVYWYQQSLDQGLQFLIQYYNGEERAKGNILERFSAQQFPDLHSELNLSSLELGDSALYFCASSGQGLEQFFGPGTRLTVL.

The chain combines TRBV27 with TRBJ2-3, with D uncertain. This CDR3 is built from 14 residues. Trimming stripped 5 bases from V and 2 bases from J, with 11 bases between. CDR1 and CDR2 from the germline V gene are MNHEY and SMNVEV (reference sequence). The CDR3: CASSRAQHTDTQYF. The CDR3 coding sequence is TGTGCCAGCAGTAGGGCACAGCACACAGATACGCAGTATTTT.

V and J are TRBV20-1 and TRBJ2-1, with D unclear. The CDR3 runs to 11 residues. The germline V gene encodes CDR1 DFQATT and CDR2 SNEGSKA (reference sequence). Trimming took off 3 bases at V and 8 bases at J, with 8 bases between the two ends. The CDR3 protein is CSASDTYEQFF. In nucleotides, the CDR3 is TGCAGTGCTAGCGACACCTATGAGCAGTTCTTC.

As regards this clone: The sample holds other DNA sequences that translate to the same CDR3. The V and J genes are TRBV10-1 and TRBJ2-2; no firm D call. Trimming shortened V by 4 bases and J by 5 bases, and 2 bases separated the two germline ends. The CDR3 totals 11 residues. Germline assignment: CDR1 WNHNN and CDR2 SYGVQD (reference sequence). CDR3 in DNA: TGCGCCAGCAGTGGTACCGGGGAGCTGTTTTTT. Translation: CASSGTGELFF.

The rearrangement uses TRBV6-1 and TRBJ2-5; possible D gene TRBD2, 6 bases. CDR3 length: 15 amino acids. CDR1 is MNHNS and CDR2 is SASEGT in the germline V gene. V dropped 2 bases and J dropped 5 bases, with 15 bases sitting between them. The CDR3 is CASSEKGGGMETQYF. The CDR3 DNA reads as TGTGCCAGCAGTGAAAAGGGCGGCGGGATGGAGACCCAGTACTTC.

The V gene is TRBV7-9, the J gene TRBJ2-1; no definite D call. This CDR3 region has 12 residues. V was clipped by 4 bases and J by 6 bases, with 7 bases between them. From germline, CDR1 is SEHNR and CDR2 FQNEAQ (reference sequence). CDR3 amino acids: CASSYNSNEQFF. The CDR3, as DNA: TGTGCCAGCAGCTATAACAGCAATGAGCAGTTCTTC. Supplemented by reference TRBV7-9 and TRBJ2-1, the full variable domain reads DTGVSQNPRHKITKRGQNVTFRCDPISEHNRLYWYRQTLGQGPEFLTYFQNEAQLEKSRLLSDRFSAERPKGSFSTLEIQRTEQGDSAMYLCASSYNSNEQFFGPGTRLTVL.

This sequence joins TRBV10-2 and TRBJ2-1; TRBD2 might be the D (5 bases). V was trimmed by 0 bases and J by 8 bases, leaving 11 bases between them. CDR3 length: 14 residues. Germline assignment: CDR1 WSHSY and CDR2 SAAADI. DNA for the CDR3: TGCGCCAGCAGTGAGTCGGTGGCGGACTATGAGCAGTTCTTC. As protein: CASSESVADYEQFF.

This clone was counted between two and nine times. The DNA for the CDR3 is TGTGCCAGCCAGCGGGGACTGAACACTGAAGCTTTCTTT. Protein product: CASQRGLNTEAFF. The chain employs TRBV6-1 and TRBJ1-1; TRBD1 might be the D (5 bases). The CDR3 consists of 13 residues. Between the trimmed V and J ends, which lost 8 bases and 0 bases, there was a span of 10 bases. The V gene's germline CDR1 is MNHNS and CDR2 SASEGT.

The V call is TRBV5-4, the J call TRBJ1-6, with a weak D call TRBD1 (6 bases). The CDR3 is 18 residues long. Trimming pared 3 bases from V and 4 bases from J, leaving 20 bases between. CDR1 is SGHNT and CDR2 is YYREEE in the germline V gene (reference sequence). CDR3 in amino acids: CASSSFDRRPPYNSPLHF. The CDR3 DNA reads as TGTGCCAGCAGCTCCTTTGACAGGAGACCGCCGTATAATTCACCCCTCCACTTT.

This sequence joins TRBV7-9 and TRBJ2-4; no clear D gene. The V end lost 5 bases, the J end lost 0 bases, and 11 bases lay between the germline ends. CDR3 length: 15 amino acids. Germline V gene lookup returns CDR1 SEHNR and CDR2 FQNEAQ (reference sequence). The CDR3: CASSASTLAKNIQYF. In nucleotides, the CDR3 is TGTGCCAGCAGCGCCAGCACTTTAGCCAAAAACATTCAGTACTTC.

CDR3: CASSYRGFDEQFF. As DNA, the CDR3 is TGCGCCAGCAGCTATAGAGGGTTTGATGAGCAGTTCTTC. The chain recombines TRBV5-1 with TRBJ2-1; possible D gene TRBD2, 5 bases. V lost 3 bases, J lost 8 bases, and 12 bases lay in between. Germline-derived CDR1 and CDR2 are SGHRS and YFSETQ. The CDR3 contains 13 residues.

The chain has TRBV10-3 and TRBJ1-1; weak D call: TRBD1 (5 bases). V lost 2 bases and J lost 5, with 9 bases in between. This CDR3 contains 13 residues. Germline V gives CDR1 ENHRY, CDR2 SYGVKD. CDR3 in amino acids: CAISEPGGTEAFF. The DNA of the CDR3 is TGTGCCATCAGTGAGCCCGGGGGAACTGAAGCTTTCTTT.

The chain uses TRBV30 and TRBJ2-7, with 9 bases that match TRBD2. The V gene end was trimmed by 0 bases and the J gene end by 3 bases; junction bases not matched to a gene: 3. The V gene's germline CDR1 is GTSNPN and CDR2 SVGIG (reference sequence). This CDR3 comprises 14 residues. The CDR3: CAWSVLSGSYEQYF. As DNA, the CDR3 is TGTGCCTGGAGTGTACTTAGCGGGAGCTACGAGCAGTACTTC.